The T cell receptor beta chain under discussion was sequenced for a study of blood T cell repertoires in COVID-19. Profiled with immunoSEQ multiplex PCR; TCRdb holds only in-frame clones, not every one. This sample has about 220,000 clones, with 75% to 90% found just once. This CDR3 has 12 residues. The V end was cut by 6 bases, the J end by 1 base, with 6 bases between. The germline V gene has CDR1 SNHLY and CDR2 FYNNEI. The specimen sequenced was peripheral blood. The J gene is TRBJ1-1, the V gene TRBV2; TRBD1 might be the D (5 bases). The source of this sequence is a woman under 40 who had recovered from COVID-19. The CDR3 reads CASRRGNTEAFF. The CDR3, as DNA: TGTGCCAGCAGAAGGGGGAACACTGAAGCTTTCTTT.